Detailed here is one T cell receptor (beta chain). Germline V lookup: CDR1 SQVTM, CDR2 ANQGSEA. V was shortened by 0 bases and J by 2 bases, with 5 bases between the two germline ends. This CDR3 has 12 residues. The source of the sample is a study of CD8 T cells in ankylosing spondylitis. In making TCR beta libraries, quantitative 5'-RACE with molecular barcodes was used. TCRdb redid the calling of the 5' RACE reads with MiXCR, one entry per CDR3 protein. The repertoire has 380,000 or so distinct CDR3 sequences, approximately 22% of them found once; the top ten carry around 13%. This clonotype was sampled from a male donor with ankylosing spondylitis or in good health (not recorded which). This rearrangement joins TRBV29-1 to TRBJ2-7; D remains unclear. Source material: blood, either unsorted or a sorted T cell fraction (not recorded which). DNA for the CDR3: TGCAGCGTTGAAGAGGGCACCTACGAGCAGTACTTC. Its protein product is CSVEEGTYEQYF.